This T cell receptor (beta chain) was retrieved from a study of blood T cell repertoires in COVID-19. Study information: Sources were T cells, B-cell-depleted T cells, or PBMCs; the material itself was cDNA or gDNA.

Trimming took 7 bases from V and 9 from J, leaving 13 bases between them. This CDR3 is 12 amino acids long. Measured with immunoSEQ multiplex PCR; TCRdb has only the in-frame clones, and not every one. Of under 200,000 clones listed, around 84% were seen once; the top ten hold 14%. Followed longitudinally, the Seattle patients had been enrolled during active infection. The receptor comes from a woman in her 70s with COVID-19, enrolled during active disease. The V and J genes are TRBV12-3 or TRBV12-4 and TRBJ2-1; D remains ambiguous. Sequenced material: peripheral blood. CDR3 sequence reads: CASTPRGGEQFF. The CDR3 DNA reads as TGTGCCAGCACGCCGCGTGGCGGTGAGCAGTTCTTC.